One T cell receptor (beta chain) is described in this entry. CDR1 and CDR2 from the germline V gene are SNHLY and FYNNEI. This CDR3 contains 14 residues. V lost 6 bases, J lost 8 bases, and 8 bases stayed unmatched. Assay used: immunoSEQ multiplex PCR; TCRdb lists only in-frame clones, some missing. This table has around 44,000 clones, around 93% appearing once. The data were obtained in a study of T cell changes during pregnancy in multiple sclerosis. Source: CD8+ T cells from peripheral blood mononuclear cells, taken in the third trimester of pregnancy. This clonotype was obtained from a female donor with multiple sclerosis, enrolled in a pregnancy study. This chain links TRBV2 with TRBJ2-1, with 9 bases fitting TRBD1. This chain's CDR3 is CASRGTGIGDEQFF. The DNA of the CDR3 is TGTGCCAGCAGAGGGACAGGGATTGGGGATGAGCAGTTCTTC.